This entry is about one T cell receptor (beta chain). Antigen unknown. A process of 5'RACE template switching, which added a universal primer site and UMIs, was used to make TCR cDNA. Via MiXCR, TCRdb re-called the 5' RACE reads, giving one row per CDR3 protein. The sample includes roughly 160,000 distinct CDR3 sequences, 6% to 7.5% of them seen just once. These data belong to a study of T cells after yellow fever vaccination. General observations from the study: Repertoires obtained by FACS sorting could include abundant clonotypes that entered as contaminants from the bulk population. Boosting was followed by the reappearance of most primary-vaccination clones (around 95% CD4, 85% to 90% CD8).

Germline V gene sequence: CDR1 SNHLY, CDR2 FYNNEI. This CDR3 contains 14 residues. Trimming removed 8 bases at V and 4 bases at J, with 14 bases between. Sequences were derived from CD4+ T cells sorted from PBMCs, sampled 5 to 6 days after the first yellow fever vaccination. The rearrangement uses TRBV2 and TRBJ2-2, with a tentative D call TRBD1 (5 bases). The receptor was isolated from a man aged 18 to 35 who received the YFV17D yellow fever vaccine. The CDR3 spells CASRAQGGTGELFF. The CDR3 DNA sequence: TGTGCCAGCCGGGCTCAGGGCGGCACCGGGGAGCTGTTTTTT.